The clone carrying this T cell receptor (beta chain) was observed a handful of times. Antigen specificity is unknown. The CDR3 runs 12 residues. Looked up from germline, CDR1 is SGHKS and CDR2 is YYEKEE (reference sequence). Deletions cut 5 bases from V and 11 bases from J, with 15 bases between. This sample stems from a study of T-cell memory formation after mild COVID-19. TCRdb ran MiXCR on the 5' RACE reads and lists one entry per CDR3 protein. The data hold 200,000 to 300,000 distinct CDR3 sequences, with 16% observed a single time. Findings and caveats of the study: Clones which contracted sat mainly in CM and EM if CD4+, and in EMRA if CD8+.

Sequencing was performed on PBMCs or a T cell subset sorted from them (not recorded which). The chain uses TRBV5-5 and TRBJ2-3, with D uncertain. This TCR came from a man younger than 30 who had mild COVID-19 (a few samples of this study predate the infection). Cell type and time point are not known. The CDR3 reads CASSPAGDRQYF. The CDR3 DNA sequence: TGTGCCAGCAGTCCCGCTGGGGATCGGCAGTATTTT.